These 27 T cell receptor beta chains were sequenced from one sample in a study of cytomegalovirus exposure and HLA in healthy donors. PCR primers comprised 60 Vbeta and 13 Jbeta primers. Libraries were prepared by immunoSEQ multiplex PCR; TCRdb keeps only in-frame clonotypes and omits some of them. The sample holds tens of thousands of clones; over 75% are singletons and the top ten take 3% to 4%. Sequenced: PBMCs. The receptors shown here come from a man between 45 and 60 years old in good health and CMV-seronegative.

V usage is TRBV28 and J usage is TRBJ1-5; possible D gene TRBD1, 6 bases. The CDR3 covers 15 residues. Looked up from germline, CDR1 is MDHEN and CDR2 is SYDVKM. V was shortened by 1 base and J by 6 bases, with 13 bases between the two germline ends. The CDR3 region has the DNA TGTGCCAGCAGTTTATATCAGGGGCAAATTCAGCCCCAGCATTTT. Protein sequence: CASSLYQGQIQPQHF.

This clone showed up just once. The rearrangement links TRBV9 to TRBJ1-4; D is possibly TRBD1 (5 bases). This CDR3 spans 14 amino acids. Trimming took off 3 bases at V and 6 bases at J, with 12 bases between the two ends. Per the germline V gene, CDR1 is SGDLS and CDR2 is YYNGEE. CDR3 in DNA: TGTGCCAGCAGCGCCGGGGCGGGACATGAAAAACTGTTTTTT. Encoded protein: CASSAGAGHEKLFF.

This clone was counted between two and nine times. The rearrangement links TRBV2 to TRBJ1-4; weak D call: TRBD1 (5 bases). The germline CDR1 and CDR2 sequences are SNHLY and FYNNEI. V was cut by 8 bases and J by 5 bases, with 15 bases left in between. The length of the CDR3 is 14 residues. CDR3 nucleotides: TGTGCCAGCTCGGGGGAGGGTTGGAATGAAAAACTGTTTTTT. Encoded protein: CASSGEGWNEKLFF.

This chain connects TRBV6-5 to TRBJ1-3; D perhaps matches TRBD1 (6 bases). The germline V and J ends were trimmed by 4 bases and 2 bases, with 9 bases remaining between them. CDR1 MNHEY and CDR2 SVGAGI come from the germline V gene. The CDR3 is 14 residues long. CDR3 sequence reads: CASSSRGTGNTIYF. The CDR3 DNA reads TGTGCCAGCAGTTCGAGGGGGACTGGAAACACCATATATTTT.

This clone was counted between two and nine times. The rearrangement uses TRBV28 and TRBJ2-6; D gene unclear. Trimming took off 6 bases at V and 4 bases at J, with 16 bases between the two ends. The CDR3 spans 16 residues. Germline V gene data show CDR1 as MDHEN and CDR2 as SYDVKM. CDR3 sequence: CASSPDGSAGANVLTF. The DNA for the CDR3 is TGTGCCAGCAGCCCTGATGGTTCTGCGGGGGCCAACGTCCTGACTTTC.

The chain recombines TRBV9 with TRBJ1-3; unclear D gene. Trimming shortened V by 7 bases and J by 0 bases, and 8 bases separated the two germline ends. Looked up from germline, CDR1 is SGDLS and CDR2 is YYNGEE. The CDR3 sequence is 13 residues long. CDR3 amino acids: CASAPRSGNTIYF. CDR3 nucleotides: TGTGCCAGCGCGCCGCGCTCTGGAAACACCATATATTTT.

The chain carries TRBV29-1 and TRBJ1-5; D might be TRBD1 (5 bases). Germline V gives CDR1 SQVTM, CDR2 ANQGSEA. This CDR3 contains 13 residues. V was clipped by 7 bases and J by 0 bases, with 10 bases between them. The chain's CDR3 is CSAGDFSNQPQHF. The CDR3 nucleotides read TGCAGCGCCGGGGACTTTAGCAATCAGCCCCAGCATTTT. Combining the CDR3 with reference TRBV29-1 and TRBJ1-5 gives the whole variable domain SAVISQKPSRDICQRGTSLTIQCQVDSQVTMMFWYRQQPGQSLTLIATANQGSEATYESGFVIDKFPISRPNLTFSTLTVSNMSPEDSSIYLCSAGDFSNQPQHFGDGTRLSIL.

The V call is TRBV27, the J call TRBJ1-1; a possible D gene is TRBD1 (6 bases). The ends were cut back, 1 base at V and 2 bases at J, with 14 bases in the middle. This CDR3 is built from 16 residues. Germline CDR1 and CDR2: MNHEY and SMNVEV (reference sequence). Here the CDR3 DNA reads TGTGCCAGCAGTTTATTTGGGGGCCTAGTTAACACTGAAGCTTTCTTT. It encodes CASSLFGGLVNTEAFF.

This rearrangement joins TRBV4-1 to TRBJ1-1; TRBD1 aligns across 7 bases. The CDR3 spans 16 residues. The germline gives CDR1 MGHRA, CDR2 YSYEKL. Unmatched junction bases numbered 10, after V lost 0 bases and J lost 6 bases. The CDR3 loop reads CASSQESTLTGAEAFF. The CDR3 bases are TGCGCCAGCAGCCAAGAAAGTACCCTAACAGGGGCTGAAGCTTTCTTT.

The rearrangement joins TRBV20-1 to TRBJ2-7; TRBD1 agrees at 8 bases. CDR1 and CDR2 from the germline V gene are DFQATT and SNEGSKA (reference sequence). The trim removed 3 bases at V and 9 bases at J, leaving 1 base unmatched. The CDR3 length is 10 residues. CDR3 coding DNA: TGCAGTGCTAGCGACAGGGGGCAGTACTTC. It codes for CSASDRGQYF.

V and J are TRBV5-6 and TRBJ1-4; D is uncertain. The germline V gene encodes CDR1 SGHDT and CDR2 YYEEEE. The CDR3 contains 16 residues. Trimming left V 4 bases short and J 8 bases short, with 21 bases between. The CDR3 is CASSPRGFLLAEKLFF. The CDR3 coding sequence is TGTGCCAGCAGCCCAAGAGGATTTCTATTAGCGGAAAAACTGTTTTTT.

The CDR3 DNA sequence: TGTGCCAGCAGTGTTGGGCCGTATAATTCACCCCTCCACTTT. It codes for CASSVGPYNSPLHF. The chain is built from TRBV2 and TRBJ1-6, with D unresolved. Germline V lookup: CDR1 SNHLY, CDR2 FYNNEI. V lost 4 bases and J lost 4, with 8 bases in between. There are 14 residues in the CDR3.

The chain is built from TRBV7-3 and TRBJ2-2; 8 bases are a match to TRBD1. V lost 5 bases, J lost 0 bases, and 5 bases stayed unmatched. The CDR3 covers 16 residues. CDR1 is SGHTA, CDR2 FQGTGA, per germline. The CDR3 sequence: CASSPQGAANTGELFF. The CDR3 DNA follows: TGTGCCAGCAGCCCCCAGGGGGCTGCGAACACCGGGGAGCTGTTTTTT.

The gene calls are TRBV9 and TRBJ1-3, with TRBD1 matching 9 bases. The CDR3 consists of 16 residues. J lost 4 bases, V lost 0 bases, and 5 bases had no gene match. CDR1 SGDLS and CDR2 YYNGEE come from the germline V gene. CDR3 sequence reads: CASSVDTGGGGNTIYF. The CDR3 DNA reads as TGTGCCAGCAGCGTAGATACAGGGGGCGGCGGAAACACCATATATTTT.

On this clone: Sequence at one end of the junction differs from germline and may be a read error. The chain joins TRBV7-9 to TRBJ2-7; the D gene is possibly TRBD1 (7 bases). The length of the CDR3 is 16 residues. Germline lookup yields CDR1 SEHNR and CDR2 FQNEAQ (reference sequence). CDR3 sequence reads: CSSSLNAGQSSYEQYF. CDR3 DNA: TGTTCCAGCAGCTTAAACGCGGGACAGAGCTCCTACGAGCAGTACTTC.

CDR3 DNA sequence: TGCAGCGTTGTTAGCGGGCCCTCCTACGAGCAGTACTTC. It specifies CSVVSGPSYEQYF. The rearrangement links TRBV29-1 to TRBJ2-5; 7 bases line up with TRBD2. Near its end, the DNA agrees better with TRBJ2-7, so the J call may be wrong. Germline assignment: CDR1 SQVTM and CDR2 ANQGSEA. The CDR3 spans 13 residues.

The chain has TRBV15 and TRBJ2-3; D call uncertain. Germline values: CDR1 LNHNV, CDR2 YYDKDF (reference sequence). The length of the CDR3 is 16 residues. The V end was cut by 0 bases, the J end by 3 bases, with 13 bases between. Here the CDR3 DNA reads TGTGCCACCAGCAGAGACTCGCTAGTGGTGACAGATACGCAGTATTTT. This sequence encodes CATSRDSLVVTDTQYF.

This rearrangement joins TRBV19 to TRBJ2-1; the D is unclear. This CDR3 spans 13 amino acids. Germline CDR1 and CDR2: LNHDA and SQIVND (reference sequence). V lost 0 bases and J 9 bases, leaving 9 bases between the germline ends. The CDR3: CASSIDRVGEQFF. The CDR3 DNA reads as TGTGCCAGTAGTATAGATCGGGTCGGTGAGCAGTTCTTC.

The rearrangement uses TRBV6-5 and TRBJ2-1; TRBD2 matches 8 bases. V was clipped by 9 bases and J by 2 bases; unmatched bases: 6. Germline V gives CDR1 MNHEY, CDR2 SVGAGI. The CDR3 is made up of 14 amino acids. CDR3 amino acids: CASGVGRAYNEQFF. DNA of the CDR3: TGTGCCAGTGGGGTCGGGAGGGCCTACAATGAGCAGTTCTTC.

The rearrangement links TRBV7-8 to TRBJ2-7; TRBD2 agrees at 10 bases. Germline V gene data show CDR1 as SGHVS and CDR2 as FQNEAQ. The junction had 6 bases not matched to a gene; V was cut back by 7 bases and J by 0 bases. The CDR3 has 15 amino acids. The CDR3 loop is CASTFRTSGSYEQYF. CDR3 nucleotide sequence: TGTGCCAGCACCTTCAGGACTAGCGGCTCCTACGAGCAGTACTTC.

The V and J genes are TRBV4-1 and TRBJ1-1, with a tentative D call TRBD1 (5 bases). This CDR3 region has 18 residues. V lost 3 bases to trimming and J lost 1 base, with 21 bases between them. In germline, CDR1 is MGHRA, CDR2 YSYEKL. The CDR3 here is CASSHGGLSGGGNTEAFF. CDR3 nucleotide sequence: TGCGCCAGCAGCCATGGGGGATTATCCGGGGGGGGGAACACTGAAGCTTTCTTT.

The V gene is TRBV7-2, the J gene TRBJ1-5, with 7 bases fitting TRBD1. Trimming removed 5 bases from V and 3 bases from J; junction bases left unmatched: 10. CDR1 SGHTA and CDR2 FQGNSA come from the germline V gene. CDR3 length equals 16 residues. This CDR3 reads CASSPQTGASNQPQHF. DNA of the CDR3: TGTGCCAGCAGCCCCCAAACAGGGGCCTCCAATCAGCCCCAGCATTTT.

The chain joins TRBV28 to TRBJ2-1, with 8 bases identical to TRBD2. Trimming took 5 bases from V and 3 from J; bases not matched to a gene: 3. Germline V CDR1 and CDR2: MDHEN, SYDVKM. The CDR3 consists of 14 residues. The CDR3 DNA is TGTGCCAGCAGTAGCGGGAGCGACTACAATGAGCAGTTCTTC. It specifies CASSSGSDYNEQFF.

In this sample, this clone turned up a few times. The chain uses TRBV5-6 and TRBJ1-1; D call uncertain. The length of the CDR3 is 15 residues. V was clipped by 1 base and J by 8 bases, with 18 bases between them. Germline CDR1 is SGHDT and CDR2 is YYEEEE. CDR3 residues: CASSLKRQRMSEAFF. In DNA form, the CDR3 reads TGTGCCAGCAGCTTGAAGAGGCAGCGAATGTCAGAAGCTTTCTTT.

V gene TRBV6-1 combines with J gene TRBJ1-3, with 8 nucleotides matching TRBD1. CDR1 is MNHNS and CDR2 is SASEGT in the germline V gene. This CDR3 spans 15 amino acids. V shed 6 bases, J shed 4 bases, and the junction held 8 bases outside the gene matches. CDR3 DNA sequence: TGTGCCAGCAGGCCGGCGGACAGGGTCGGAAACACCATATATTTT. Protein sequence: CASRPADRVGNTIYF.

In DNA, the CDR3 is TGTGCCAGCAGTCGACAGGGGGCGGAATACAATGAGCAGTTCTTC. Protein sequence: CASSRQGAEYNEQFF. The genes are TRBV6-6 and TRBJ2-1, with 10 nucleotides matching TRBD1. The junction had 5 bases not matched to a gene; V was cut back by 5 bases and J by 4 bases. Germline V gives CDR1 MNHNY, CDR2 SVGAGI (reference sequence). The CDR3 consists of 15 residues.

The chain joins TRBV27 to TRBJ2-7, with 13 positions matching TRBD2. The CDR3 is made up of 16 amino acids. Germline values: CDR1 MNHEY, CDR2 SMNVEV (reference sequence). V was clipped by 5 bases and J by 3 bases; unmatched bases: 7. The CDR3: CASSQLRTSGSYEQYF. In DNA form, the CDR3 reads TGTGCCAGCAGTCAACTTCGGACTAGCGGGAGCTACGAGCAGTACTTC.